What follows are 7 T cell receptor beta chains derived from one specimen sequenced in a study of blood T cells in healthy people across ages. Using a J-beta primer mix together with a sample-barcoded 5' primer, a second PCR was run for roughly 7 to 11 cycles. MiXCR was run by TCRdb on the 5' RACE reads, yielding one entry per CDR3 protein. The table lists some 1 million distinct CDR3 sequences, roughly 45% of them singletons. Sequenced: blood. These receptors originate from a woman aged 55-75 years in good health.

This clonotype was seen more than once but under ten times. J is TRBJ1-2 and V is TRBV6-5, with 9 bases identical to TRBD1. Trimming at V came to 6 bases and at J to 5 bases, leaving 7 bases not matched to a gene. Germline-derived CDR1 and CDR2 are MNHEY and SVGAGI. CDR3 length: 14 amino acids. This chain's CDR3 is CASRTGTGKYGYTF. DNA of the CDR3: TGTGCCAGCAGGACCGGGACAGGGAAGTATGGCTACACCTTC.

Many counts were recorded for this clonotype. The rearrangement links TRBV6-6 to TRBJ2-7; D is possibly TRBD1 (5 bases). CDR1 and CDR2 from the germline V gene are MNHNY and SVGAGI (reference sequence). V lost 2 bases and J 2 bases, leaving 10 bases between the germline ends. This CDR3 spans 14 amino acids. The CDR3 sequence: CASSYDSVAYEQYF. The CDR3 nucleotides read TGTGCCAGCAGTTACGACAGTGTGGCCTACGAGCAGTACTTC.

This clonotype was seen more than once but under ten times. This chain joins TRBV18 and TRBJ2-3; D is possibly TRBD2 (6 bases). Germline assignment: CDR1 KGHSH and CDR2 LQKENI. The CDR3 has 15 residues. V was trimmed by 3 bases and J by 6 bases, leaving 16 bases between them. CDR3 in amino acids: CASSPRRENTDTQYF. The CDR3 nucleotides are TGTGCCAGCTCACCGCGGCGGGAAAACACTGATACGCAGTATTTT.

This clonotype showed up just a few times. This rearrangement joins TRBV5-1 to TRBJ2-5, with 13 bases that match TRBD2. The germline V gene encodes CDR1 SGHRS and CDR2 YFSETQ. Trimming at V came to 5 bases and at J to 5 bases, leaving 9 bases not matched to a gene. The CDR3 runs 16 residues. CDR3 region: CASRRGLAGFGETQYF. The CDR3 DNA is TGCGCCAGCAGAAGGGGACTAGCGGGATTTGGTGAGACCCAGTACTTC.

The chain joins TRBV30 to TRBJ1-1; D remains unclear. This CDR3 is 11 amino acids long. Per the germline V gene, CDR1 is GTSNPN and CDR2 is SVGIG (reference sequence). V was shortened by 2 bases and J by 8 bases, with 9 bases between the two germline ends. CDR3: CAWSWEGEAFF. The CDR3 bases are TGTGCCTGGAGTTGGGAGGGCGAAGCTTTCTTT.

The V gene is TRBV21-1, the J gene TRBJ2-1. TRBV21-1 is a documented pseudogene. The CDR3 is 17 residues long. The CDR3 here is CASSKDHSNPKSNEQFF. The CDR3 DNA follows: TGTGCCAGCAGCAAAGACCACTCCAACCCGAAGTCTAATGAGCAGTTCTTC.

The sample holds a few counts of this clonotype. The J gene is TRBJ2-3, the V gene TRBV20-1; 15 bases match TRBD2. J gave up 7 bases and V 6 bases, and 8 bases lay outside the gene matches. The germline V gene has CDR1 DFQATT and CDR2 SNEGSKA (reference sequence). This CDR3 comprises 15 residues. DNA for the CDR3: TGCAGTGCCCGTGGGACTAGCGGGAGGTGGTATACGCAGTATTTT. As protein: CSARGTSGRWYTQYF.